A selection of T cell receptor beta chains follows, all from one sample in a study of preoperative IRX-2 immunotherapy in early breast cancer. Only in-frame clones appear in the TCRdb table, and some are missing; sequencing was by immunoSEQ multiplex PCR. The sample lists 32,000 or so clones; roughly four fifths were seen once. The starting material was lymph node tissue, obtained from a patient treated with IRX-2 immunotherapy. The receptors were gathered from a human donor with breast cancer. Each CDR3 is given with its conserved first and last residue. The order of the fields is D gene, clone size, V gene, J gene, CDR3 protein, CDR3 DNA. The D gene is left open where the match is weak. Part of the rows lack a size; the others show once, few, many or a class for expanded clones.

d_gene: NA
abundance: NA
v_gene: TRBV19
j_gene: TRBJ1-2
CDR3aa: CASSIDGGFYGYTF
CDR3nt: TGTGCCAGTAGTATAGATGGCGGATTCTATGGCTACACCTTC

d_gene: NA
abundance: few
v_gene: TRBV6-8
j_gene: TRBJ1-5
CDR3aa: CASSYFGRLGNQPQHF
CDR3nt: TGTGCCAGCAGTTATTTCGGTCGTCTAGGGAATCAGCCCCAGCATTTT

d_gene: NA
abundance: NA
v_gene: TRBV6-7
j_gene: TRBJ1-1
CDR3aa: CASSYSIEAFF
CDR3nt: TGTGCCAGCAGTTACTCGATTGAAGCTTTCTTT

d_gene: TRBD2
abundance: NA
v_gene: TRBV4-1
j_gene: TRBJ2-1
CDR3aa: CASSQDPSGNEQFF
CDR3nt: TGCGCCAGCAGCCAAGATCCTAGCGGTAATGAGCAGTTCTTC

d_gene: NA
abundance: NA
v_gene: TRBV6-8
j_gene: TRBJ1-1
CDR3aa: CASSNPSQNTEAFF
CDR3nt: TGTGCCAGCAGTAACCCGTCTCAGAACACTGAAGCTTTCTTT

d_gene: NA
abundance: NA
v_gene: TRBV29-1
j_gene: TRBJ2-1
CDR3aa: CSVIRDYNEQFF
CDR3nt: TGCAGCGTTATCCGGGACTACAATGAGCAGTTCTTC

d_gene: NA
abundance: NA
v_gene: TRBV5-1
j_gene: TRBJ2-1
CDR3aa: CASSQVQRGNEQFF
CDR3nt: TGCGCCAGCAGCCAAGTCCAGCGTGGGAATGAGCAGTTCTTC

d_gene: TRBD1
abundance: once
v_gene: TRBV28
j_gene: TRBJ2-2
CDR3aa: CASNIQGAWTGELFF
CDR3nt: TGTGCCAGCAACATACAGGGGGCTTGGACCGGGGAGCTGTTTTTT

d_gene: TRBD1
abundance: NA
v_gene: TRBV11-3
j_gene: TRBJ1-2
CDR3aa: CASSLGRRGHQVGYTF
CDR3nt: TGTGCCAGCAGCTTAGGTCGCAGGGGGCATCAGGTTGGCTACACCTTC

d_gene: NA
abundance: NA
v_gene: TRBV25-1
j_gene: TRBJ1-4
CDR3aa: CASSEWSTNEKLFF
CDR3nt: TGTGCCAGCAGTGAATGGTCAACTAATGAAAAACTGTTTTTT

d_gene: NA
abundance: NA
v_gene: TRBV15
j_gene: TRBJ1-1
CDR3aa: CATSRPDSFPEAFF
CDR3nt: TGTGCCACCAGCAGACCCGACAGTTTCCCTGAAGCTTTCTTT

d_gene: NA
abundance: NA
v_gene: TRBV11-3
j_gene: TRBJ2-5
CDR3aa: CASSLVPGPQQETQYF
CDR3nt: TGTGCCAGCAGCTTAGTGCCGGGACCTCAACAAGAGACCCAGTACTTC

d_gene: TRBD1
abundance: NA
v_gene: TRBV11-3
j_gene: TRBJ2-7
CDR3aa: CASSPVGTETYEQYF
CDR3nt: TGTGCCAGCAGCCCGGTCGGGACAGAAACCTACGAGCAGTACTTC

d_gene: TRBD1
abundance: NA
v_gene: TRBV29-1
j_gene: TRBJ2-1
CDR3aa: CSVPIGDRGSYNEQFF
CDR3nt: TGCAGCGTCCCAATCGGGGACAGAGGCTCCTACAATGAGCAGTTCTTC

d_gene: NA
abundance: NA
v_gene: TRBV14
j_gene: TRBJ2-1
CDR3aa: CASSQNNEQFF
CDR3nt: TGTGCCAGCAGCCAAAACAATGAGCAGTTCTTC

d_gene: NA
abundance: NA
v_gene: TRBV5-1
j_gene: TRBJ2-7
CDR3aa: CASSQERQNFYEQYF
CDR3nt: TGCGCCAGCAGCCAAGAGCGGCAGAACTTCTACGAGCAGTACTTC

d_gene: NA
abundance: NA
v_gene: TRBV23-1
j_gene: TRBJ1-4
CDR3aa: CASSQERSWEKLFF
CDR3nt: TGCGCCAGCAGCCAAGAAAGGAGTTGGGAAAAACTGTTTTTT

d_gene: NA
abundance: NA
v_gene: TRBV5-1
j_gene: TRBJ2-7
CDR3aa: CASSSKERFPPNEQYF
CDR3nt: TGCGCCAGCAGTTCCAAGGAGAGATTCCCCCCAAACGAGCAGTACTTC

d_gene: TRBD2
abundance: NA
v_gene: TRBV15
j_gene: TRBJ2-2
CDR3aa: CATSRTSGRDTGELFF
CDR3nt: TGTGCCACCAGCCGGACTAGCGGGAGGGATACCGGGGAGCTGTTTTTT

d_gene: TRBD1
abundance: NA
v_gene: TRBV28
j_gene: TRBJ2-3
CDR3aa: CASSTYPDRVTDTQYF
CDR3nt: TGTGCCAGCAGTACGTACCCGGACAGGGTAACGGATACGCAGTATTTT

d_gene: TRBD1
abundance: NA
v_gene: TRBV6-8
j_gene: TRBJ1-3
CDR3aa: CASRLQGTGGNTIYF
CDR3nt: TGTGCCAGCAGACTACAGGGGACCGGTGGAAACACCATATATTTT

d_gene: NA
abundance: NA
v_gene: TRBV5-1
j_gene: TRBJ2-5
CDR3aa: CASSLGSRGRETQYF
CDR3nt: TGCGCCAGCAGCTTGGGCAGCAGGGGAAGGGAGACCCAGTACTTC

d_gene: TRBD2
abundance: NA
v_gene: TRBV6-8
j_gene: TRBJ2-1
CDR3aa: CASRAGGLYYNEQFF
CDR3nt: TGTGCCAGCAGAGCGGGAGGGCTTTACTACAATGAGCAGTTCTTC

d_gene: TRBD1
abundance: NA
v_gene: TRBV11-3
j_gene: TRBJ1-4
CDR3aa: CASSPRQGTNEKLFF
CDR3nt: TGTGCCAGCAGCCCAAGACAGGGAACTAATGAAAAACTGTTTTTT

d_gene: NA
abundance: NA
v_gene: TRBV14
j_gene: TRBJ2-1
CDR3aa: CASSRWDSGVEREQFF
CDR3nt: TGTGCCAGCAGCCGATGGGACAGCGGGGTGGAGCGTGAGCAGTTCTTC

d_gene: NA
abundance: NA
v_gene: TRBV6-8
j_gene: TRBJ1-5
CDR3aa: CASSLRQGNQPQHF
CDR3nt: TGTGCCAGCAGCCTTCGACAGGGCAATCAGCCCCAGCATTTT

d_gene: TRBD1
abundance: few
v_gene: TRBV6-8
j_gene: TRBJ1-4
CDR3aa: CAISQGIQGTNEKLFF
CDR3nt: TGTGCCATCAGCCAAGGGATACAGGGGACTAATGAAAAACTGTTTTTT

d_gene: TRBD2
abundance: NA
v_gene: TRBV28
j_gene: TRBJ2-5
CDR3aa: CASSLGVAGGEETQYF
CDR3nt: TGTGCCAGCAGTTTAGGGGTTGCGGGAGGGGAGGAGACCCAGTACTTC

d_gene: TRBD2
abundance: NA
v_gene: TRBV29-1
j_gene: TRBJ2-5
CDR3aa: CSVEDLARGGLAGAQYF
CDR3nt: TGCAGCGTTGAAGATCTCGCGAGAGGGGGACTAGCGGGGGCCCAGTACTTC

d_gene: NA
abundance: NA
v_gene: TRBV11-3
j_gene: TRBJ2-7
CDR3aa: CASSLGASSYEQYF
CDR3nt: TGTGCCAGCAGCTTGGGGGCGTCCTCCTACGAGCAGTACTTC

d_gene: TRBD1
abundance: NA
v_gene: TRBV6-7
j_gene: TRBJ1-1
CDR3aa: CATVTGVNTEAFF
CDR3nt: TGTGCCACCGTGACAGGGGTTAACACTGAAGCTTTCTTT

d_gene: NA
abundance: NA
v_gene: TRBV6-8
j_gene: TRBJ2-2
CDR3aa: CAISGTGDTGELFF
CDR3nt: TGTGCCATCAGTGGGACGGGAGACACCGGGGAGCTGTTTTTT

d_gene: NA
abundance: NA
v_gene: TRBV29-1
j_gene: TRBJ2-3
CDR3aa: CSVAGGEADTQYF
CDR3nt: TGCAGCGTTGCCGGGGGCGAGGCAGATACGCAGTATTTT

d_gene: TRBD1
abundance: NA
v_gene: TRBV19
j_gene: TRBJ1-2
CDR3aa: CASSIRTGDVVRYGYTF
CDR3nt: TGTGCCAGTAGTATACGGACAGGTGATGTTGTGCGCTATGGCTACACCTTC

d_gene: NA
abundance: NA
v_gene: TRBV6-7
j_gene: TRBJ2-3
CDR3aa: CASSGAGGTQYF
CDR3nt: TGTGCCAGCAGCGGAGCTGGGGGTACGCAGTATTTT

d_gene: TRBD1
abundance: NA
v_gene: TRBV12-5
j_gene: TRBJ1-5
CDR3aa: CASGTVSNQPQHF
CDR3nt: TGTGCCAGCGGGACAGTTAGCAATCAGCCCCAGCATTTT

d_gene: NA
abundance: once
v_gene: TRBV14
j_gene: TRBJ2-5
CDR3aa: CASSHSLGRTQETQYF
CDR3nt: TGTGCCAGCAGCCACAGTCTGGGCCGGACCCAAGAGACCCAGTACTTC

d_gene: NA
abundance: NA
v_gene: TRBV30
j_gene: TRBJ2-1
CDR3aa: CAWSQGNEQFF
CDR3nt: TGTGCCTGGAGCCAGGGGAATGAGCAGTTCTTC

d_gene: NA
abundance: medium-sized
v_gene: TRBV30
j_gene: TRBJ2-1
CDR3aa: CAWSVLLNEQFF
CDR3nt: TGTGCCTGGAGTGTACTCTTGAATGAGCAGTTCTTC

d_gene: TRBD1
abundance: NA
v_gene: TRBV25-1
j_gene: TRBJ1-1
CDR3aa: CASSAAQGISTEAFF
CDR3nt: TGTGCCAGCAGTGCCGCACAGGGGATAAGCACTGAAGCTTTCTTT

d_gene: NA
abundance: NA
v_gene: TRBV29-1
j_gene: TRBJ2-7
CDR3aa: CSVEAPRGQAGEQYF
CDR3nt: TGCAGCGTTGAAGCCCCACGGGGGCAAGCGGGCGAGCAGTACTTC

d_gene: NA
abundance: NA
v_gene: TRBV6-8
j_gene: TRBJ2-7
CDR3aa: CASSLKFSSYEQYF
CDR3nt: TGTGCCAGCAGTTTGAAATTCTCTTCCTACGAGCAGTACTTC

d_gene: NA
abundance: NA
v_gene: TRBV4-1
j_gene: TRBJ2-1
CDR3aa: CASSQRGRGYNEQFF
CDR3nt: TGCGCCAGCAGCCAACGTGGACGCGGCTACAATGAGCAGTTCTTC

d_gene: NA
abundance: NA
v_gene: TRBV10-3
j_gene: TRBJ1-4
CDR3aa: CAISEIPGSSNEKLFF
CDR3nt: TGTGCCATCAGTGAGATCCCGGGTTCTTCTAATGAAAAACTGTTTTTT

d_gene: NA
abundance: NA
v_gene: TRBV18
j_gene: TRBJ1-1
CDR3aa: CASSPGSGQGAFF
CDR3nt: TGTGCCAGCTCACCAGGGAGTGGGCAGGGGGCTTTCTTT

d_gene: TRBD2
abundance: NA
v_gene: TRBV6-8
j_gene: TRBJ2-7
CDR3aa: CASRIAGGYEQYF
CDR3nt: TGTGCCAGCAGAATAGCGGGGGGCTACGAGCAGTACTTC